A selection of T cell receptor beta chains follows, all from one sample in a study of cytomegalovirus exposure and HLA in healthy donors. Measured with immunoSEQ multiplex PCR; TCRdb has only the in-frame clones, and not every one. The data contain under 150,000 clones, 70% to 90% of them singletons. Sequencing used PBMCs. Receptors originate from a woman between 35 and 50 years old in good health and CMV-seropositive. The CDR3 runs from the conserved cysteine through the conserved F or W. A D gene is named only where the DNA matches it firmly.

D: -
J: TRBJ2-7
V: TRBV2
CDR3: CATAEYSYEQYF

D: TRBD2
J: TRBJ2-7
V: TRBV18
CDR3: CASSPGSGGYYEQYF

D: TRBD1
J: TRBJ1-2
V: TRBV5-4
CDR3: CASSVGQGAVGYGYTF

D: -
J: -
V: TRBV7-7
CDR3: CASSFSSGNEQYF

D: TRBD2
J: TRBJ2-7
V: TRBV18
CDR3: CASSPPAGEQYF

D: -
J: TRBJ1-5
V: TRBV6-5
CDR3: CASSRSEYSNQPQHF

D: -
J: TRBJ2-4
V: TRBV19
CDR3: CASSIGTALAKNIQYF

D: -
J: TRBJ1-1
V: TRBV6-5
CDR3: CASSWSGNTEAFF

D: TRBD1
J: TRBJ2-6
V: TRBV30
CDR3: CAWSGTGGRAGANVLTF

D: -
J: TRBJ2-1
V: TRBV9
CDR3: CASSSTLYNEQFF

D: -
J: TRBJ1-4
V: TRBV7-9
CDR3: CASSLNGQTNEKLFF